The rows below give T cell receptor beta chains drawn from one sample of a study of T cell repertoires in cytomegalovirus infection. TCRdb re-called the reads with MiXCR, one entry per CDR3 protein. This table holds tens of thousands of distinct CDR3 sequences, roughly 44% found once. These receptors have no known antigen. The specimen comprised CD8+ T cells from cultured PBMCs, sampled from culture after CMV antigen stimulation. These receptors were taken from a human donor in good health (CMV status not recorded). Some clones in this sample may be carry-over from other donors' samples. Both conserved end residues are part of each CDR3. D genes are given only for firm matches. Size tells how often a clone was seen (once, few, many) or the class of an expanded clone, and some rows leave it out.

V: TRBV14; J: TRBJ2-2; D: -; size: -; CDR3: CASSQDLAAVVTGELFF; DNA: TGTGCCAGCAGCCAAGATCTGGCGGCTGTTGTCACCGGGGAGCTGTTTTTT
V: TRBV12-3/TRBV12-4; J: TRBJ1-2; D: -; size: few; CDR3: CASSWTEYYGYTF; DNA: TGTGCCAGCAGTTGGACAGAGTACTATGGCTACACCTTC
V: TRBV7-2; J: TRBJ2-1; D: TRBD1; size: -; CDR3: CASSLRNRQGDNEQFF; DNA: TGTGCCAGCAGCCTAAGAAACCGACAGGGTGACAATGAGCAGTTCTTC
V: TRBV9; J: TRBJ1-6; D: -; size: -; CDR3: CASSEIEGDSPLHF; DNA: TGTGCCAGCAGCGAAATTGAAGGGGATTCACCCCTCCACTTT
V: TRBV20-1; J: TRBJ2-5; D: -; size: -; CDR3: CSARALGGYQETQYF; DNA: TGCAGTGCTAGAGCCTTGGGCGGCTACCAAGAGACCCAGTACTTC
V: TRBV7-9; J: TRBJ2-7; D: -; size: few; CDR3: CASSPTSLGSSYEQYF; DNA: TGTGCCAGCAGCCCCACTTCGCTCGGGTCTTCCTACGAGCAGTACTTC
V: TRBV7-9; J: TRBJ2-5; D: -; size: -; CDR3: CASSLRDGRPQETQYF; DNA: TGTGCCAGCAGCTTACGTGACGGCCGACCCCAAGAGACCCAGTACTTC
V: TRBV4-2; J: TRBJ2-7; D: -; size: -; CDR3: CASSQDRSASYEQYF; DNA: TGTGCCAGCAGCCAAGATCGTTCAGCTTCCTACGAGCAGTACTTC
V: TRBV6-5; J: TRBJ1-1; D: -; size: -; CDR3: CASSPSRVPNTEAFF; DNA: TGTGCCAGCAGCCCCTCCCGGGTCCCGAACACTGAAGCTTTCTTT
V: TRBV7-9; J: TRBJ1-1; D: -; size: few; CDR3: CASSLPEDTEAFF; DNA: TGTGCCAGCAGCTTACCAGAGGACACTGAAGCTTTCTTT